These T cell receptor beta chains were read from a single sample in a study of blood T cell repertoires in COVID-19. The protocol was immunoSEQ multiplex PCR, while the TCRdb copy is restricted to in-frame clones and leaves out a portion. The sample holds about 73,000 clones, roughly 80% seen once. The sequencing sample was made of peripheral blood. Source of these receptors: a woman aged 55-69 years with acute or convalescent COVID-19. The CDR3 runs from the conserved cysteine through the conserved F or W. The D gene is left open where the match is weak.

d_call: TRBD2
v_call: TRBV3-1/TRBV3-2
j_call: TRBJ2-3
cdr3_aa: CASSQDVKGGGGDTQYF

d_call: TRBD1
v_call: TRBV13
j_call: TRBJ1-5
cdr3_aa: CAITGVWQPQHF

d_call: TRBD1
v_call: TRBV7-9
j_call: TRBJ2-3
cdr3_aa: CASSLNISPLQGAPDTQYF

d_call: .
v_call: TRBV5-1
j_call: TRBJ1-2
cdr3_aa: CASSLEGVLYGYTF

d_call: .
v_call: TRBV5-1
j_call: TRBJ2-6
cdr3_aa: CASSTDPGSGANVLTF

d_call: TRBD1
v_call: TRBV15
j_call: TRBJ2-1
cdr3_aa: CATTYRDRGNEQFF

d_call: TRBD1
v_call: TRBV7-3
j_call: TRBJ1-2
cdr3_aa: CASSPTGGNYGYTF

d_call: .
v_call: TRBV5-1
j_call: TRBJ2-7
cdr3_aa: CASSSEDYEQYF

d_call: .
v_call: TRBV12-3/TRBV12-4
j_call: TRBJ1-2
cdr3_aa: CASSFGSEGYTF

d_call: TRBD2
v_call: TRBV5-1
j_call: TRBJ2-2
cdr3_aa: CASSLGTSGGVSTGELFF

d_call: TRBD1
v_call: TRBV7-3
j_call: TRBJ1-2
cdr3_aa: CASSLQGVGGYTF

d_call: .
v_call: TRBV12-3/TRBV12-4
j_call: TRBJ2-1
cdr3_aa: CASSPRAGEQFF

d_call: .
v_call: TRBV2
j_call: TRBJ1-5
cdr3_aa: CASSRDTYSNQPQHF

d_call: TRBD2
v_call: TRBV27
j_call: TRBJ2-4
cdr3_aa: CASSWTSGGAKNIQYF

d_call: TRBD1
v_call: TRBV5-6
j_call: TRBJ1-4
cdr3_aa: CASSQDRGGKLFF

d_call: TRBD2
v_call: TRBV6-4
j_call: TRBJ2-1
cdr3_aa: CASSVLAGAAGSEQFF

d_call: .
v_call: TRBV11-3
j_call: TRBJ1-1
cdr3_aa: CASSVLRDTEAFF

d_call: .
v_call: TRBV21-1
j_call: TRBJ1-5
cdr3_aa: CAIDRPEGINSNQPQHF

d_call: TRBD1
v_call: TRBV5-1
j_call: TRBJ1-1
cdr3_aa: CASSRRTGEGTEAFF

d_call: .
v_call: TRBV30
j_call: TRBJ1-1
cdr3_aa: CAWKWGGLMNTEAFF

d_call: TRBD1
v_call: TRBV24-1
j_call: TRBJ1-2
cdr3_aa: CATSDPSEGTGPGYGYTF

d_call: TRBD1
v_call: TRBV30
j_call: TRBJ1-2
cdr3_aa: CAWRTGANYGYTF

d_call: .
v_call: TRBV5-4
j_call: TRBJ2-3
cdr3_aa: CASRPGSPITDTQYF

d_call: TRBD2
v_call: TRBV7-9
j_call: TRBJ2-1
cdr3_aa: CASSSGLAGEIYNEQFF

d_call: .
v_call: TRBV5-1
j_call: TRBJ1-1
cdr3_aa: CASSPGSRQNTEAFF

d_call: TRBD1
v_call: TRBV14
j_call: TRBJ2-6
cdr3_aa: CASSQVTAGTAVSGANVLTF

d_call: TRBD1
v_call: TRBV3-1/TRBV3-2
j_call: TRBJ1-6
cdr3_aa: CASSSTGGYSPLHF

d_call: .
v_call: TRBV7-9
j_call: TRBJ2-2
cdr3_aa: CASSLDAGSNTGELFF

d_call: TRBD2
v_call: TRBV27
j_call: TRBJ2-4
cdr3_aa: CASRLITSGGADIQYF

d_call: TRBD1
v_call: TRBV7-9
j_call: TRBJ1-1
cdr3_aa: CASSLISGTGGLRNTEAFF

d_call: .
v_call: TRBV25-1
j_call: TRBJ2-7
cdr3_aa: CASSDRASYEQYF

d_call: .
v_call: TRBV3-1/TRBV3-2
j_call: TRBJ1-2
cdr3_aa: CASRRSLTGDYGYTF

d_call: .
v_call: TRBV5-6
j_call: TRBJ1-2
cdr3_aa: CASSLRGSRYGYTF

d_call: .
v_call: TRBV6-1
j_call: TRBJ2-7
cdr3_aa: CASSEITTGYEQYF

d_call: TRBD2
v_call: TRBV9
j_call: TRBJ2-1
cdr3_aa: CASSPGLAALFSYNEQFF

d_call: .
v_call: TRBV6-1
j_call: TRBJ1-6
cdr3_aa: CASSEARGNSPLHF

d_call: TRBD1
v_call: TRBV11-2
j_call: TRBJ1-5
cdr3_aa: CASSWGTGVGQPQHF

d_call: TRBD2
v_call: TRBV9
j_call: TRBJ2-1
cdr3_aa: CASSVGLAGASNEQFF

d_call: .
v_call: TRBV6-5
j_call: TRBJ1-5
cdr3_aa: CASSYSIQPNQPQHF

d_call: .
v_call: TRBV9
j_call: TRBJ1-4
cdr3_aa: CASSVAQGTPQEKLFF

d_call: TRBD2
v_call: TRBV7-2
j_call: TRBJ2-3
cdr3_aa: CASSPSGGRDTQYF

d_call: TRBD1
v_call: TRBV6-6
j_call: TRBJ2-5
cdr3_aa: CASSRSGTVEETQYF

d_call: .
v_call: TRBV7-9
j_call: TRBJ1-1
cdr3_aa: CASSLGADNTEAFF

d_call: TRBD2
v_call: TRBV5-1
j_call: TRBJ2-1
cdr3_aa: CASSLVAGGNNEQFF

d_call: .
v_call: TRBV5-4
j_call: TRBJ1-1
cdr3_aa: CASSPDSFYTEAFF

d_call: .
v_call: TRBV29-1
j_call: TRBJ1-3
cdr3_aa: CSAGVGGSGNTIYF

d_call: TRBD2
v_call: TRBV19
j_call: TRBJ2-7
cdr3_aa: CASSIVGGSYEQYF

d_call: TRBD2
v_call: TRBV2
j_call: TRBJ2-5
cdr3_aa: CASSEPAGGPETQYF

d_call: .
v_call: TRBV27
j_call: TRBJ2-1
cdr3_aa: CASSRMVGSSYNEQFF

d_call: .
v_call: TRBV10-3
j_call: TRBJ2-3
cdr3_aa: CAISEGRGALTDTQYF

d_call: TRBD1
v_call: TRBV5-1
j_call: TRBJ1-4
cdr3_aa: CASSSDRTTTNEKLFF

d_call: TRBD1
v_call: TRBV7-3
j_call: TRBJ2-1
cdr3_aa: CASSPEGARYNEQFF

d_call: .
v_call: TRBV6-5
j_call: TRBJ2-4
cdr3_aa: CASSPGELKNIQYF

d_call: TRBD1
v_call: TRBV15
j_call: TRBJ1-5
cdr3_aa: CATSRDRGSNQPQHF

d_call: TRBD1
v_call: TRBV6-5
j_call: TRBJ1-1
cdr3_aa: CASSYQTGTGGTEAFF

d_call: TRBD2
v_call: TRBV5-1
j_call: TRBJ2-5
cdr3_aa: CASSQGPGGRKEETQYF

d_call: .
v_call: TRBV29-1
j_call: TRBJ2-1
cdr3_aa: CSVQGGLSYNEQFF

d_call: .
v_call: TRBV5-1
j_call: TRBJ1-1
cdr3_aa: CASSSQGWGTEAFF

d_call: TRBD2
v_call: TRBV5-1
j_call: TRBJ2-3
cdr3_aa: CASSLVLAGSTDTQYF

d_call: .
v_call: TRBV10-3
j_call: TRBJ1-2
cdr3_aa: CAISESEVLAPPRRYGYTF